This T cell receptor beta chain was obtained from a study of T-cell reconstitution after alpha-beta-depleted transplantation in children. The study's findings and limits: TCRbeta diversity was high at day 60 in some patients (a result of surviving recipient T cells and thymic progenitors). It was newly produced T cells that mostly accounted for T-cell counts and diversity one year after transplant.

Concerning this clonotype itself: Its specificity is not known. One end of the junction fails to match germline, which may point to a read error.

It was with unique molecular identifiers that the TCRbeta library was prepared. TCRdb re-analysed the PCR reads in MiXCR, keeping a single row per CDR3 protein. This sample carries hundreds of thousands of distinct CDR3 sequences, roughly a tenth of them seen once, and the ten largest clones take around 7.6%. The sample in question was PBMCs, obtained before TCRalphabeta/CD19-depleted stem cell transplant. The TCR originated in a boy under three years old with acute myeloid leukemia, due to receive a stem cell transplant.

This chain's CDR3 is CATSQVADRDGYTF. The CDR3 region has the DNA TGTGCCACCAGCCAAGTAGCAGACAGGGATGGCTACACCTTC. The chain employs TRBV3-1 and TRBJ1-2; 7 nucleotides agree with TRBD1. Looked up from germline, CDR1 is LGHDT and CDR2 is YNNKEL (reference sequence). The CDR3 has 14 residues.